Below are 10 T cell receptor beta chains sequenced from a single sample in a study of T cells in Graves' hyperthyroidism and ophthalmopathy. RNA transcripts yielded amplified TCR beta CDR3 regions. The HTBI primer set drove a first-round RT-PCR of the TCR CDR3. In TCRdb, the multiplex PCR reads were re-called with MiXCR into one record per CDR3 protein. Here the sample spans around 600,000 distinct CDR3 sequences, roughly 15% being singletons. Sequenced material: blood. The receptors stem from a woman aged 50 to 60 with Graves' ophthalmopathy.

V usage is TRBV27 and J usage is TRBJ2-3; D is possibly TRBD2 (6 bases). The germline V and J ends were trimmed by 0 bases and 1 base, with 8 bases remaining between them. Germline CDR1 MNHEY, CDR2 SMNVEV (reference sequence). The CDR3 runs 15 residues. Written as DNA, the CDR3 is TGTGCCAGCAGTTTATCGCGGGGAGGCACAGATACGCAGTATTTT. Protein sequence: CASSLSRGGTDTQYF.

This clonotype was picked up many times. The chain recombines TRBV14 with TRBJ1-1; D gene unclear. Deletions cut 2 bases from V and 1 base from J, with 5 bases between. CDR3 length equals 13 residues. Germline-derived CDR1 and CDR2 are SGHDN and FVKESK. The CDR3 is CASSQTRNTEAFF. The CDR3 DNA is TGTGCCAGCAGCCAAACCAGGAACACTGAAGCTTTCTTT.

In this sample, this clonotype turned up many times. The rearrangement joins TRBV12-3 or TRBV12-4 to TRBJ2-5, with 10 nucleotides matching TRBD1. CDR3 length equals 16 residues. The V segment lost 6 bases and the J segment 3 bases; nucleotides outside the gene matches: 10. CDR3 DNA sequence: TGTGCCAGCAGGGGCCTAGCCGGGACAGGGGAAGAGACCCAGTACTTC. It translates to CASRGLAGTGEETQYF.

Many counts were recorded for this clonotype. The chain uses TRBV9 and TRBJ1-1; D remains ambiguous. The V end was cut by 4 bases, the J end by 4 bases, with 11 bases between. Germline V gene data show CDR1 as SGDLS and CDR2 as YYNGEE. The CDR3 extends over 13 amino acids. The CDR3 here is CASSQSWSTEAFF. The CDR3 coding sequence is TGTGCCAGCAGCCAAAGTTGGAGCACTGAAGCTTTCTTT.

This clonotype was seen at least ten times. This chain uses TRBV28 with TRBJ2-1, with 10 bases aligning to TRBD2. Germline V gives CDR1 MDHEN, CDR2 SYDVKM. The V gene end was trimmed by 7 bases and the J gene end by 6 bases; junction bases not matched to a gene: 3. This CDR3 has 13 amino acids. The CDR3, as DNA: TGTGCCAGCACCCTAGCGGGAGTCAATGAGCAGTTCTTC. This encodes CASTLAGVNEQFF.

The table lists this clonotype with many counts. The rearrangement links TRBV6-1 to TRBJ2-7; the D is unclear. CDR1 MNHNS and CDR2 SASEGT come from the germline V gene. Trimming left V 2 bases short and J 1 base short, with 18 bases between. The CDR3 runs 17 residues. The CDR3 sequence is CASSEISSRLRSYEQYF. The CDR3 DNA reads as TGTGCCAGCAGTGAAATCTCGTCGCGGCTTCGTTCCTACGAGCAGTACTTC.

This clonotype showed up just a few times. In DNA, the CDR3 is TGCAGCGTTGAAGTTCCTGGGGCCAACGTCCTGACTTTC. Protein product: CSVEVPGANVLTF. The chain carries TRBV29-1 and TRBJ2-6; D not resolved. Germline-derived CDR1 and CDR2 are SQVTM and ANQGSEA. Deletions cut 1 base from V and 2 bases from J, with 3 bases between. This CDR3 spans 13 amino acids. Drawing the rest from reference TRBV29-1 and TRBJ2-6, the complete variable domain is SAVISQKPSRDICQRGTSLTIQCQVDSQVTMMFWYRQQPGQSLTLIATANQGSEATYESGFVIDKFPISRPNLTFSTLTVSNMSPEDSSIYLCSVEVPGANVLTFGAGSRLTVL.

This clonotype was counted at least ten times. The chain recombines TRBV2 with TRBJ1-1; D is undetermined. Trimming removed 6 bases at V and 8 bases at J, with 10 bases between. Germline-derived CDR1 and CDR2 are SNHLY and FYNNEI. There are 11 residues in the CDR3. The CDR3 loop reads CASRELREAFF. The DNA of the CDR3 is TGTGCCAGCAGAGAATTACGAGAAGCTTTCTTT.

The chain is built from TRBV20-1 and TRBJ2-5; possibly TRBD1 for D (5 bases). CDR1 and CDR2 (germline): DFQATT, SNEGSKA (reference sequence). V was trimmed by 7 bases and J by 3 bases, leaving 18 bases between them. This CDR3 is built from 14 residues. CDR3 region: CSVTPRLTEETQYF. CDR3 DNA sequence: TGCAGTGTTACCCCGAGATTGACAGAAGAGACCCAGTACTTC.

The chain couples TRBV19 to TRBJ2-3; D is undetermined. This CDR3 is built from 14 residues. CDR1 and CDR2 (germline): LNHDA, SQIVND (reference sequence). The V and J ends lost 3 bases and 1 base respectively, with 8 bases between them. The CDR3 sequence is CASSIRAGTDTQYF. CDR3 DNA: TGTGCCAGTAGTATTCGCGCAGGCACAGATACGCAGTATTTT.